Presented here are 14 T cell receptor beta chains from one specimen sequenced in a study of shared clonotypes between healthy human individuals. Only in-frame clones appear in the TCRdb table, and some are missing; sequencing was by immunoSEQ multiplex PCR. The table records around 79,000 clones, about 61% of them present only once. Sequencing used memory CD8+ T cells sorted from blood. The subset here: CD45RO+ cells pooled with CCR7-negative TemRA cells. The receptors originated from a young man in good health.

This clone was observed a handful of times. The chain uses TRBV14 and TRBJ2-2; 11 bases agree with TRBD1. With 4 bases clipped from V and 4 bases from J, the junction kept 5 bases outside the gene matches. Germline V gene data show CDR1 as SGHDN and CDR2 as FVKESK. The CDR3 runs 16 residues. The CDR3 here is CASSPLGQGVTGELFF. CDR3 nucleotide sequence: TGTGCCAGCAGCCCCCTGGGACAGGGGGTCACCGGGGAGCTGTTTTTT.

The chain employs TRBV5-4 and TRBJ2-7; D not certain. The CDR3 extends over 13 amino acids. The V end was cut by 5 bases, the J end by 3 bases, with 12 bases between. Germline V lookup: CDR1 SGHNT, CDR2 YYREEE (reference sequence). The CDR3 spells CASRVSPSYEQYF. In DNA, the CDR3 is TGTGCCAGCAGAGTGAGCCCTAGCTACGAGCAGTACTTC.

About this clone: Different DNA sequences within this sample yield the same CDR3. V gene TRBV6-1 combines with J gene TRBJ2-7; D gene ambiguous. Trimming pared 6 bases from V and 2 bases from J, leaving 8 bases between. The V gene's germline CDR1 is MNHNS and CDR2 SASEGT. CDR3 length: 12 residues. The CDR3 loop is CASSPGPYEQYF. For the CDR3, the DNA is TGTGCCAGCAGCCCGGGTCCCTACGAGCAGTACTTC.

The table lists this clone with a few counts. The rearrangement links TRBV27 to TRBJ2-1, with TRBD2 identical over 9 bases. The CDR3 loop spans 16 amino acids. The V segment lost 6 bases and the J segment 7 bases; nucleotides outside the gene matches: 13. Per the germline V gene, CDR1 is MNHEY and CDR2 is SMNVEV (reference sequence). The CDR3, as DNA: TGTGCCAGCAGGGATCTAACGGCGGGAGGGCGTAATGAGCAGTTCTTC. Protein sequence: CASRDLTAGGRNEQFF.

To note about this clone: A much larger clone differs by one base, so this may be a read error. V and J are TRBV15 and TRBJ2-3; D unclear. The germline CDR1 and CDR2 sequences are LNHNV and YYDKDF (reference sequence). The CDR3 extends over 14 amino acids. CDR3 sequence (DNA): TGTACCACCAGCAGAGATGGAGACACAGATACGCAGTATTTT. It translates to CTTSRDGDTDTQYF.

V is TRBV14 and J is TRBJ2-3, with 7 bases that match TRBD2. Germline V gene lookup returns CDR1 SGHDN and CDR2 FVKESK. The CDR3 totals 17 residues. V dropped 2 bases and J dropped 0; count of bases not matched to a gene: 8. CDR3 in amino acids: CASSQHLSSGSTDTQYF. The CDR3 nucleotides are TGTGCCAGCAGCCAACATCTCTCTAGCGGAAGCACAGATACGCAGTATTTT. The full variable domain, completed using reference TRBV14 and TRBJ2-3, is EAGVTQFPSHSVIEKGQTVTLRCDPISGHDNLYWYRRVMGKEIKFLLHFVKESKQDESGMPNNRFLAERTGGTYSTLKVQPAELEDSGVYFCASSQHLSSGSTDTQYFGPGTRLTVL.

The J gene is TRBJ2-7, the V gene TRBV4-3; 11 bases map to TRBD2. Germline V gene data show CDR1 as LGHNA and CDR2 as YSLEER. With V trimmed by 3 bases and J by 4 bases, 5 bases remained unmatched. This CDR3 has 15 residues. For the CDR3, the DNA is TGCGCCAGCAGCCAGCCAACTAGCGGGAGATACGAGCAGTACTTC. This gives the protein CASSQPTSGRYEQYF.

This clone was picked up one time. The chain links TRBV15 to TRBJ2-1; TRBD2 matches 8 bases. After removal of 0 bases from V and 4 bases from J, the junction contained 5 bases not matched to a gene. The CDR3 has 16 amino acids. Germline V gene sequence: CDR1 LNHNV, CDR2 YYDKDF (reference sequence). This CDR3 reads CATSRDATSVYNEQFF. The CDR3 DNA is TGTGCCACCAGCAGAGATGCGACTAGCGTTTACAATGAGCAGTTCTTC.

The chain employs TRBV6-1 and TRBJ2-7; possibly TRBD1 for D (5 bases). Germline values: CDR1 MNHNS, CDR2 SASEGT. Deletions cut 6 bases from V and 3 bases from J, with 12 bases between. The length of the CDR3 is 13 residues. The CDR3 is CASRLLQGYEQYF. The CDR3 DNA reads TGTGCCAGCAGGCTTCTCCAGGGCTACGAGCAGTACTTC.

The chain has TRBV21-1 and TRBJ2-3; the table's D call, TRBD1, was not checked against the DNA. TRBV21-1 is given as a pseudogene. The CDR3 has 18 residues. The CDR3 region has the DNA TGTGCCAGCAGCGCCCGACAGGGGGTGGGCGAGAGCACAGATACGCAGTATTTT. Protein: CASSARQGVGESTDTQYF.

This chain connects TRBV27 to TRBJ2-7; 11 nucleotides match TRBD2. The germline CDR1 and CDR2 sequences are MNHEY and SMNVEV (reference sequence). Trimming removed 5 bases from V and 0 bases from J; junction bases left unmatched: 3. The CDR3 has 15 amino acids. The chain's CDR3 is CASSATSGSSYEQYF. The CDR3 DNA follows: TGTGCCAGCAGTGCTACTAGCGGGAGCTCCTACGAGCAGTACTTC.

The rearrangement links TRBV28 to TRBJ2-3; 14 nucleotides agree with TRBD2. The CDR3 is 18 amino acids. Germline-derived CDR1 and CDR2 are MDHEN and SYDVKM. V lost 7 bases to trimming and J lost 0 bases; unmatched junction nucleotides: 9. The CDR3 nucleotides read TGTGCCAGCACTCAGGGGACTAGCGGGAGAGTGAGCACAGATACGCAGTATTTT. Its translation is CASTQGTSGRVSTDTQYF. The whole variable domain, remainder taken from reference TRBV28 and TRBJ2-3, is DVKVTQSSRYLVKRTGEKVFLECVQDMDHENMFWYRQDPGLGLRLIYFSYDVKMKEKGDIPEGYSVSREKKERFSLILESASTNQTSMYLCASTQGTSGRVSTDTQYFGPGTRLTVL.

This clone was detected ten times or more. This sequence joins TRBV7-1 and TRBJ2-1; D is perhaps TRBD2 (6 bases). TRBV7-1 is recorded as an ORF, its role being uncertain. With 4 bases removed from V and 4 bases from J, the gap between germline ends came to 23 bases. The CDR3 loop spans 18 amino acids. The CDR3 sequence: CASSLSALAGWSYNEQFF. The DNA for the CDR3 is TGTGCCAGCAGCTTATCCGCTCTGGCGGGATGGTCGTACAATGAGCAGTTCTTC.

The V call is TRBV5-4, the J call TRBJ2-1; 8 bases are a match to TRBD1. The CDR3 totals 15 residues. J was trimmed by 4 bases and V by 4 bases; bases with no gene match: 7. Germline CDR1 and CDR2: SGHNT and YYREEE (reference sequence). The CDR3 loop reads CASSIGQGEYNEQFF. In nucleotides, the CDR3 is TGTGCCAGCAGCATAGGACAGGGCGAGTACAATGAGCAGTTCTTC.